The T cell receptor beta chain described here comes from a study of beta chain features in type 1 diabetes. Study-level results: TCRB CDR3 length was moderately but significantly reduced in all four CD4+ subsets of Type 1 diabetes patients.

CDR1 is SGHNT, CDR2 YYREEE, per germline (reference sequence). Trimming shortened V by 4 bases and J by 4 bases, and 11 bases separated the two germline ends. This CDR3 has 13 residues. This clone was seen only a few times. The antigen remains unidentified. The whole isolated RNA underwent reverse transcription, so sequencing captured expressed TCRB transcripts. Clones were sequenced by immunoSEQ multiplex PCR, and TCRdb holds only the in-frame ones, with some missing. The table includes hundreds of thousands of clones, 13% to 15% detected once. The TCR was taken from a man aged 30 to 39 with type 1 diabetes. The gene calls are TRBV5-4 and TRBJ1-1, with a tentative D call TRBD1 (5 bases). Sequencing was done on a sample of naive CD4+ T cells from blood. The CDR3 sequence: CASSRPQGTEAFF. For the CDR3, the DNA is TGTGCCAGCAGCCGGCCCCAGGGCACTGAAGCTTTCTTT.